The 21 T cell receptor beta chains below were found in one sample sequenced in a study of cytomegalovirus exposure and HLA in healthy donors. PCR involved 60 Vbeta and 13 Jbeta primers. Only in-frame clones appear in the TCRdb table, and some are missing; sequencing was by immunoSEQ multiplex PCR. The sample shows about 140,000 clones, about 80% of them seen only once. Sequenced: PBMCs. The receptors come from a man aged 25-45 years in good health and CMV-seronegative.

The chain is built from TRBV30 and TRBJ1-2; D remains unclear. Germline loops: CDR1 GTSNPN, CDR2 SVGIG (reference sequence). The CDR3 extends over 13 amino acids. Between the trimmed V and J ends, which lost 6 bases and 0 bases, there was a span of 11 bases. CDR3 loop: CACRRSTNYGYTF. The CDR3, as DNA: TGTGCCTGCCGGAGGAGTACTAACTATGGCTACACCTTC.

This clone was found a few times. J is TRBJ2-5 and V is TRBV28; no reliable D call. The V gene lost 5 bases and the J gene lost 5 bases, with 3 bases spanning the gap. CDR3 length: 10 amino acids. Per germline, CDR1 MDHEN and CDR2 SYDVKM. CDR3 sequence reads: CASSAETQYF. Here the CDR3 DNA reads TGTGCCAGCAGTGCGGAGACCCAGTACTTC.

J is TRBJ1-2 and V is TRBV10-1, with 8 bases matching TRBD1. The J segment lost 5 bases and the V segment lost 6 bases, leaving 5 bases of the junction unmatched. This CDR3 comprises 13 residues. The germline V gene encodes CDR1 WNHNN and CDR2 SYGVQD (reference sequence). CDR3 bases: TGCGCCAGCAGCCGGGACAGGACTTATGGCTACACCTTC. Encoded protein: CASSRDRTYGYTF.

The chain's CDR3 is CASSPGAGGPQETQYF. CDR3 coding DNA: TGTGCCAGCAGCCCGGGGGCAGGGGGCCCCCAAGAGACCCAGTACTTC. This chain uses TRBV5-6 with TRBJ2-5; the match to TRBD1 covers 8 bases. Germline CDR1 and CDR2: SGHDT and YYEEEE. The V and J ends lost 4 bases and 1 base, in that order; junction bases with no gene match: 9. The CDR3 is 16 amino acids.

This clone was detected a few times. The chain links TRBV4-3 to TRBJ1-1; D may be TRBD1 (5 bases). CDR1 is LGHNA, CDR2 YSLEER, per germline. V lost 3 bases and J lost 4, with 9 bases in between. The length of the CDR3 is 13 residues. The CDR3 DNA reads TGCGCCAGCAGCCACAGACAGTTCACTGAAGCTTTCTTT. This sequence encodes CASSHRQFTEAFF.

This clone was recorded a few times. This chain uses TRBV5-6 with TRBJ1-3; no firm D call. The germline CDR1 and CDR2 sequences are SGHDT and YYEEEE. The CDR3 is 14 amino acids. V was trimmed by 4 bases and J by 8 bases, leaving 16 bases between them. CDR3 protein: CASSPTVLADTIYF. For the CDR3, the DNA is TGTGCCAGCAGCCCTACCGTCCTTGCGGACACCATATATTTT.

In nucleotides, the CDR3 is TGTGCCAGCCTTGCAAGACGGAGACTCTACGAGCAGTACTTC. Encoded protein: CASLARRRLYEQYF. The rearrangement links TRBV7-9 to TRBJ2-7; D is ambiguous. The CDR3 loop spans 14 amino acids. V dropped 8 bases and J dropped 3 bases, with 17 bases sitting between them. Per the germline V gene, CDR1 is SEHNR and CDR2 is FQNEAQ (reference sequence). The entire variable domain, with the rest obtained from reference TRBV7-9 and TRBJ2-7, is as follows: DTGVSQNPRHKITKRGQNVTFRCDPISEHNRLYWYRQTLGQGPEFLTYFQNEAQLEKSRLLSDRFSAERPKGSFSTLEIQRTEQGDSAMYLCASLARRRLYEQYFGPGTRLTVT.

The chain couples TRBV7-2 to TRBJ2-1, with TRBD2 matching over 11 bases. This CDR3 comprises 15 residues. V dropped 3 bases and J dropped 4; count of bases not matched to a gene: 2. From germline, CDR1 is SGHTA and CDR2 FQGNSA. In DNA, the CDR3 is TGTGCCAGCAGCTTCGGGACTAGCGGATACAATGAGCAGTTCTTC. Protein product: CASSFGTSGYNEQFF.

The CDR3 spells CASSTHLLAGVSYEQYF. The CDR3 DNA sequence: TGTGCCAGCAGCACCCATCTACTAGCGGGGGTCTCCTACGAGCAGTACTTC. The chain combines TRBV7-2 with TRBJ2-7; 11 bases fit TRBD2. This CDR3 is 17 amino acids long. Per the germline V gene, CDR1 is SGHTA and CDR2 is FQGNSA. J gave up 0 bases and V 5 bases, and 9 bases lay outside the gene matches.

This CDR3 is CASSLVGRALGEQYF. The CDR3 DNA reads as TGTGCCAGCAGCTTGGTCGGGAGGGCCTTAGGAGAGCAGTACTTC. This chain connects TRBV5-4 to TRBJ2-7; TRBD2 matches at 8 bases. With V trimmed by 0 bases and J by 7 bases, 9 bases remained unmatched. The CDR3 covers 15 residues. The germline CDR1 and CDR2 sequences are SGHNT and YYREEE (reference sequence).

The chain joins TRBV11-2 to TRBJ2-7; no definite D call. The CDR3 loop spans 13 amino acids. Germline V lookup: CDR1 SGHAT, CDR2 FQNNGV. V was clipped by 6 bases and J by 1 base, with 10 bases between them. CDR3 loop: CASSQTYSYEQYF. The CDR3 nucleotides read TGTGCCAGCAGTCAAACTTATTCCTACGAGCAGTACTTC.

The rearrangement links TRBV6-5 to TRBJ2-7; TRBD2 might be the D (6 bases). There are 15 residues in the CDR3. Trimming removed 2 bases from V and 3 bases from J, with 14 bases in between. Germline-derived CDR1 and CDR2 are MNHEY and SVGAGI. The CDR3 DNA is TGTGCCAGCAGTTACCGACTAGGCGTTGACTACGAGCAGTACTTC. Translated, it gives CASSYRLGVDYEQYF.

The rearrangement joins TRBV7-9 to TRBJ2-3; 10 positions agree with TRBD2. Germline trimming cut 1 base from V and 1 base from J; bases unmatched to any gene: 8. This CDR3 has 18 residues. Germline CDR1 and CDR2: SEHNR and FQNEAQ (reference sequence). DNA for the CDR3: TGTGCCAGCAGCTTAGGGGGGGCTAGCGGGAGAGGCACAGATACGCAGTATTTT. This sequence encodes CASSLGGASGRGTDTQYF. The entire variable domain, with the rest obtained from reference TRBV7-9 and TRBJ2-3, is as follows: DTGVSQNPRHKITKRGQNVTFRCDPISEHNRLYWYRQTLGQGPEFLTYFQNEAQLEKSRLLSDRFSAERPKGSFSTLEIQRTEQGDSAMYLCASSLGGASGRGTDTQYFGPGTRLTVL.

To note about this clone: Distinct nucleotide sequences in the sample also encode this CDR3. The gene calls are TRBV5-4 and TRBJ2-1; the match to TRBD2 covers 10 bases. Germline CDR1 reads SGHNT; CDR2 reads YYREEE (reference sequence). J lost 4 bases, V lost 1 base, and 2 bases had no gene match. This CDR3 comprises 15 residues. CDR3 in amino acids: CASSLRTSGYNEQFF. As DNA, the CDR3 is TGTGCCAGCAGCTTGAGGACTAGCGGTTACAATGAGCAGTTCTTC. Full variable domain (remainder filled in from reference TRBV5-4 and TRBJ2-1): ETGVTQSPTHLIKTRGQQVTLRCSSQSGHNTVSWYQQALGQGPQFIFQYYREEENGRGNFPPRFSGLQFPNYSSELNVNALELDDSALYLCASSLRTSGYNEQFFGPGTRLTVL.

The chain joins TRBV19 to TRBJ1-2, with D tentatively TRBD1 (5 bases). The germline V gene has CDR1 LNHDA and CDR2 SQIVND (reference sequence). The CDR3 is 13 residues long. V was shortened by 8 bases and J by 7 bases, with 17 bases between the two germline ends. The CDR3 sequence: CASQQDRFGGYTF. CDR3 in DNA: TGTGCCAGTCAACAGGATCGATTTGGTGGCTACACCTTC. Combining the CDR3 with reference TRBV19 and TRBJ1-2 gives the whole variable domain DGGITQSPKYLFRKEGQNVTLSCEQNLNHDAMYWYRQDPGQGLRLIYYSQIVNDFQKGDIAEGYSVSREKKESFPLTVTSAQKNPTAFYLCASQQDRFGGYTFGSGTRLTVV.

V and J are TRBV5-4 and TRBJ1-2, with 8 bases lining up with TRBD1. Unmatched junction bases numbered 10, after V lost 4 bases and J lost 8 bases. The germline V gene has CDR1 SGHNT and CDR2 YYREEE (reference sequence). The CDR3 contains 14 residues. CDR3 coding DNA: TGTGCCAGCAGCAATCAGGGGGCGTTATTCGGCTACACCTTC. The encoded protein is CASSNQGALFGYTF.

The sample holds a few counts of this clone. CDR3 sequence: CASSLLREVYEQYF. DNA of the CDR3: TGTGCCAGCAGTTTGTTGCGGGAGGTCTACGAGCAGTACTTC. The rearrangement uses TRBV28 and TRBJ2-7; 8 bases align to TRBD2. Trimming took 3 bases from V and 3 from J; bases not matched to a gene: 4. This CDR3 has 14 residues. CDR1 and CDR2 (germline): MDHEN, SYDVKM. The full variable domain, completed using reference TRBV28 and TRBJ2-7, is DVKVTQSSRYLVKRTGEKVFLECVQDMDHENMFWYRQDPGLGLRLIYFSYDVKMKEKGDIPEGYSVSREKKERFSLILESASTNQTSMYLCASSLLREVYEQYFGPGTRLTVT.

This clone has only one observation. This chain uses TRBV9 with TRBJ2-5; 10 bases are a match to TRBD2. The V gene end was trimmed by 1 base and the J gene end by 4 bases; junction bases not matched to a gene: 4. Germline V gene data show CDR1 as SGDLS and CDR2 as YYNGEE. This CDR3 spans 15 amino acids. The CDR3 is CASSVTLAGVETQYF. The CDR3 DNA reads as TGTGCCAGCAGCGTAACGCTAGCGGGAGTAGAGACCCAGTACTTC. Together with reference TRBV9 and TRBJ2-5, the CDR3 gives the full variable domain: DSGVTQTPKHLITATGQRVTLRCSPRSGDLSVYWYQQSLDQGLQFLIQYYNGEERAKGNILERFSAQQFPDLHSELNLSSLELGDSALYFCASSVTLAGVETQYFGPGTRLLVL.

CDR3 sequence reads: CASSSPGGPYNEQFF. The CDR3 region has the DNA TGTGCCAGCAGTTCCCCCGGGGGGCCATACAATGAGCAGTTCTTC. The gene calls are TRBV7-9 and TRBJ2-1, with TRBD2 as a possible D gene (7 bases). Germline V CDR1 and CDR2: SEHNR, FQNEAQ (reference sequence). This CDR3 comprises 15 residues. Trimming removed 6 bases at V and 4 bases at J, with 16 bases between.

This sequence joins TRBV5-1 and TRBJ2-7; D possibly corresponds to TRBD1 (5 bases). V shed 4 bases and J shed 0 bases, with 14 bases lying between them. This CDR3 spans 15 amino acids. Germline CDR1 and CDR2: SGHRS and YFSETQ. The CDR3 DNA follows: TGCGCCAGCAGCCCGAGACCGGACAACTCCTACGAGCAGTACTTC. Protein: CASSPRPDNSYEQYF.

The chain links TRBV15 to TRBJ2-7, with 7 bases that match TRBD1. Germline CDR1 reads LNHNV; CDR2 reads YYDKDF (reference sequence). Trimming removed 3 bases from V and 0 bases from J; junction bases left unmatched: 2. CDR3 size: 14 residues. CDR3: CATSSDRVSYEQYF. The CDR3 coding sequence is TGTGCCACCAGCAGTGACAGGGTCTCCTACGAGCAGTACTTC.